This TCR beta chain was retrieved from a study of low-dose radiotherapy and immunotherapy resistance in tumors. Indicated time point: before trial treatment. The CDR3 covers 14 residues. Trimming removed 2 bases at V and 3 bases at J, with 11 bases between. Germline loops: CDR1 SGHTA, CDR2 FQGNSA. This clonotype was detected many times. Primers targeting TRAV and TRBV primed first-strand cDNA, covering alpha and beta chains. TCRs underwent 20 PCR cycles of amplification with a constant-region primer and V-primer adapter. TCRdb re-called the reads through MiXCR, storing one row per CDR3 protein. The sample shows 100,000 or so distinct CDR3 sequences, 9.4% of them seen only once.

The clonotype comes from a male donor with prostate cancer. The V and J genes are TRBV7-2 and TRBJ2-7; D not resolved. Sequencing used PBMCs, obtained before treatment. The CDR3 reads CASSLMGSFYEQYF. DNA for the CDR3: TGTGCCAGCAGCTTAATGGGCAGCTTCTACGAGCAGTACTTC.